The clone carrying this T cell receptor (beta chain) was recorded many times. Its antigen remains unidentified. The sample is drawn from a study of T cells after yellow fever vaccination. Study-level results: Researchers cautioned that FACS-sorted repertoires could harbor abundant clonotypes contaminating from the bulk population.

TCRdb used MiXCR to reprocess the 5' RACE reads, holding one entry per CDR3 protein. In the table there are about 360,000 distinct CDR3 sequences, more than 5.5% of which are singletons. This CDR3 contains 13 residues. CDR1 and CDR2 from the germline V gene are MRHNA and SNTAGT. The germline V and J ends were trimmed by 6 bases and 0 bases, with 8 bases remaining between them. The chain links TRBV6-4 to TRBJ1-1; no clear D gene. The specimen comprised PBMCs, sampled 5 days after the yellow fever booster vaccination. The sequence derives from a man aged 30-40 years who received the YFV17D yellow fever vaccine. The CDR3 DNA reads as TGTGCCAGCAGGAGGACCGTGAACACTGAAGCTTTCTTT. This sequence encodes CASRRTVNTEAFF.